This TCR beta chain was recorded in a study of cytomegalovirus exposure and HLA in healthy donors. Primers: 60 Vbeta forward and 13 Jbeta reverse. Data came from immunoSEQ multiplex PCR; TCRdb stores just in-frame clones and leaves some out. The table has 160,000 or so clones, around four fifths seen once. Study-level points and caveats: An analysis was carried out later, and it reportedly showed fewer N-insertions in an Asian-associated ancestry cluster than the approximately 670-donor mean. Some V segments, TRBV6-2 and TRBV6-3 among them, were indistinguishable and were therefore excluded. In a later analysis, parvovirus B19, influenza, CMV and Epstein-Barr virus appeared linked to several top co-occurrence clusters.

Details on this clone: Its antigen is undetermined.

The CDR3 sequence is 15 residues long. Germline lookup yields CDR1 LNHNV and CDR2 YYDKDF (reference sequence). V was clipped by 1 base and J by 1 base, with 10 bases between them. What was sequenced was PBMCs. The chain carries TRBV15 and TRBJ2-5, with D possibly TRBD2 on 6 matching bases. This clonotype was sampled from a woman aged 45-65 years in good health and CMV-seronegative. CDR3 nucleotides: TGTGCCACCAGCAGAGGGGACGGGGGCCAAGAGACCCAGTACTTC. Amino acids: CATSRGDGGQETQYF.